Included here is one T cell receptor beta chain sequence, with context. The antigen remains unidentified. Assay: immunoSEQ multiplex PCR; the TCRdb copy retains only in-frame clones and omits some. In the table there are about 2.3 million clones, around 90% of which are singletons. This sample is part of a study of shared clonotypes between healthy human individuals. As for the study in general: The donor group consisted of a couple of women and three men, aged 18 to 49.

Study conclusions and caveats: Blood was the only sampled material, and tissue repertoires likely differ. Richness estimates generally favored naive over memory subsets.

This clonotype was obtained from a man younger than 35 in good health. Some clones in this sample may be carry-over from other donors' samples. Sequenced input: naive CD4+ T cells from PBMCs. Subset described: CD45RA+ positively selected.

CDR3 in DNA: TGTGCCAGCAGCTCACTTCGTCAGGGGGCTTTCTTT. Its protein is CASSSLRQGAFF. V is TRBV11-2 and J is TRBJ1-1, with D possibly being TRBD1 (6 bases). V was trimmed by 4 bases and J by 11 bases, leaving 14 bases between them. The CDR3 loop spans 12 amino acids. The germline gives CDR1 SGHAT, CDR2 FQNNGV.